Presented here are 30 T cell receptor beta chains from one specimen sequenced in a study of T cells in Graves' hyperthyroidism and ophthalmopathy (dated by TCRdb to the late 2010s). Receptor libraries were prepared by multiplex PCR. The sample was run on an Illumina HiSeq 2000. The TCR beta CDR3 regions were amplified from RNA transcripts. A first-round RT-PCR of the TCR CDR3 used the HTBI primer set with the Qiagen OneStep RT-PCR kit. The public reads were quality trimmed at Q25 with fastp and then assembled into clones with MiXCR by TCRdb, keeping productive beta chains. Entries that share a CDR3 protein sequence are merged under the most common genes and DNA. The sample yields 400,000 or so distinct CDR3 sequences; around 15% were counted once. 25% to 30% of the sample comes from the top ten. The sample comprised blood. Receptors were obtained from a man aged 45 to 65 with Graves' ophthalmopathy.

This clonotype was observed many times. This chain connects TRBV5-1 to TRBJ2-1; TRBD2 agrees at 8 bases. CDR1 SGHRS and CDR2 YFSETQ come from the germline V gene. V lost 1 base and J lost 7; bases outside the gene matches: 13. This CDR3 has 17 amino acids. CDR3 amino acids: CASSLNRVAGLVNEQFF. The DNA for the CDR3 is TGCGCCAGCAGCTTGAACAGAGTAGCGGGATTAGTGAATGAGCAGTTCTTC. Using reference TRBV5-1 and TRBJ2-1 for the parts outside the CDR3, the full variable domain is KAGVTQTPRYLIKTRGQQVTLSCSPISGHRSVSWYQQTPGQGLQFLFEYFSETQRNKGNFPGRFSGRQFSNSRSEMNVSTLELGDSALYLCASSLNRVAGLVNEQFFGPGTRLTVL.

This clonotype was seen repeatedly, ten times or more. The CDR3 reads CASSSDPQGIHEQYF. CDR3 DNA: TGTGCCAGCAGCTCTGACCCACAGGGGATCCACGAGCAGTACTTC. V gene TRBV13 combines with J gene TRBJ2-7; TRBD1 matches 7 bases. CDR1 is PRHDT, CDR2 FYEKMQ, per germline (reference sequence). J gave up 5 bases and V 4 bases, and 11 bases lay outside the gene matches. This CDR3 has 15 residues.

The chain has TRBV10-3 and TRBJ1-1, with D unclear. The V gene's germline CDR1 is ENHRY and CDR2 SYGVKD. V was trimmed by 4 bases and J by 4 bases, leaving 13 bases between them. The CDR3 loop spans 14 amino acids. For the CDR3, the DNA is TGTGCCATCAGTGTAGGCCAGTTCAGCACTGAAGCTTTCTTT. Translation gives CAISVGQFSTEAFF.

This clonotype was picked up many times. The V call is TRBV7-3, the J call TRBJ2-5; a weak D match, TRBD1 (6 bases). Trimming removed 2 bases at V and 4 bases at J, with 14 bases between. This CDR3 spans 15 amino acids. Germline loops: CDR1 SGHTA, CDR2 FQGTGA. The CDR3 spells CASSLVQGLGETQYF. As DNA, the CDR3 is TGTGCCAGCAGCTTAGTCCAGGGGCTGGGAGAGACCCAGTACTTC.

Ten or more counts support this clonotype. The V and J genes are TRBV5-1 and TRBJ1-1; the match to TRBD1 covers 7 bases. This CDR3 region has 15 residues. The V gene's germline CDR1 is SGHRS and CDR2 YFSETQ. J was trimmed by 1 base and V by 2 bases; bases with no gene match: 5. CDR3 in amino acids: CASSFTWTGNTEAFF. The CDR3 nucleotides are TGCGCCAGCAGCTTCACCTGGACAGGGAACACTGAAGCTTTCTTT. Combining the CDR3 with reference TRBV5-1 and TRBJ1-1 gives the whole variable domain KAGVTQTPRYLIKTRGQQVTLSCSPISGHRSVSWYQQTPGQGLQFLFEYFSETQRNKGNFPGRFSGRQFSNSRSEMNVSTLELGDSALYLCASSFTWTGNTEAFFGQGTRLTVV.

This clonotype was counted many times. The rearrangement uses TRBV3-1 and TRBJ2-7, with D tentatively TRBD1 or TRBD2 (5 bases each). Looked up from germline, CDR1 is LGHDT and CDR2 is YNNKEL (reference sequence). V lost 7 bases to trimming and J lost 0 bases, with 13 bases between them. The CDR3 has 14 residues. CDR3 sequence reads: CASTRGVSSYEQYF. The DNA of the CDR3 is TGTGCCAGCACCAGAGGGGTTAGCTCCTACGAGCAGTACTTC.

As regards this clonotype: This may arise from a read error, as a much more abundant clone is one base away. The rearrangement uses TRBV15 and TRBJ2-7, with TRBD1 matching over 7 bases. The assigned J gene may be wrong: the sequence end matches TRBJ2-1 better. This CDR3 is built from 14 residues. From germline, CDR1 is LNHNV and CDR2 YYDKDF (reference sequence). Here the CDR3 reads CATSRGNRGYEQFF. In DNA form, the CDR3 reads TGTGCCACCAGCAGAGGTAACAGGGGTTACGAGCAGTTCTTC.

Comment on this clonotype: A much larger clonotype is one base distant, so this may be a read error. V and J are TRBV2 and TRBJ2-5, with 7 bases lining up with TRBD2. Trimming at V came to 5 bases and at J to 9 bases, leaving 9 bases not matched to a gene. The CDR3 loop spans 13 amino acids. CDR1 is SNHLY and CDR2 is FYNNEI in the germline V gene. CDR3 loop: CASSSAGREAQYF. In nucleotides, the CDR3 is TGTGCCAGCAGTTCAGCGGGACGGGAGGCCCAGTACTTC.

At least ten counts were recorded for this clonotype. The rearrangement joins TRBV20-1 to TRBJ1-1; 7 bases are shared with TRBD1. With 2 bases clipped from V and 1 base from J, the junction kept 4 bases outside the gene matches. There are 14 residues in the CDR3. Germline values: CDR1 DFQATT, CDR2 SNEGSKA (reference sequence). CDR3 DNA sequence: TGCAGTGCTAGAAGGACAGGAAGGAACACTGAAGCTTTCTTT. Translation: CSARRTGRNTEAFF.

Many counts were recorded for this clonotype. The gene calls are TRBV5-1 and TRBJ2-5; 8 bases are shared with TRBD2. Per germline, CDR1 SGHRS and CDR2 YFSETQ. J lost 4 bases, V lost 4 bases, and 6 bases had no gene match. This CDR3 is built from 14 residues. CDR3 amino acids: CASSPITSGETQYF. CDR3 DNA: TGCGCCAGCAGCCCGATCACTAGCGGAGAGACCCAGTACTTC.

This clonotype was seen many times. This rearrangement joins TRBV27 to TRBJ2-5, with TRBD2 identical over 9 bases. The trim removed 5 bases at V and 2 bases at J, leaving 6 bases unmatched. CDR3 length equals 15 residues. Per germline, CDR1 MNHEY and CDR2 SMNVEV (reference sequence). DNA of the CDR3: TGTGCCAGCAGTCGTGCGGGAGGGGGTCAAGAGACCCAGTACTTC. Translating gives CASSRAGGGQETQYF.

This clonotype has ten or more counts. The V and J genes are TRBV3-1 and TRBJ2-5; weak D call: TRBD2 (5 bases). The germline CDR1 and CDR2 sequences are LGHDT and YNNKEL (reference sequence). The CDR3 is 14 amino acids. Trimming stripped 7 bases from V and 2 bases from J, with 14 bases between. The CDR3 nucleotides are TGTGCCAGCAACGAAGAGGGCCTTCAAGAGACCCAGTACTTC. Translated: CASNEEGLQETQYF.

There are many counts of this clonotype. The chain uses TRBV12-3 or TRBV12-4 and TRBJ1-2; D is unclear. The CDR3 contains 12 residues. Trimming removed 3 bases at V and 7 bases at J, with 9 bases between. This chain's CDR3 is CASSFSRSGYTF. The CDR3 DNA follows: TGTGCCAGCAGTTTTTCGCGTAGTGGCTACACCTTC.

The table lists this clonotype with many counts. The CDR3 loop reads CASGLPRGSNQPQHF. The CDR3 coding sequence is TGTGCTAGTGGTTTGCCCAGGGGGAGCAATCAGCCCCAGCATTTT. The rearrangement uses TRBV12-5 and TRBJ1-5, with 7 bases fitting TRBD1. V lost 2 bases, J lost 1 base, and 2 bases stayed unmatched. This CDR3 comprises 15 residues. Germline V gives CDR1 LGHNT, CDR2 FRNRAP. The entire variable domain, with the rest obtained from reference TRBV12-5 and TRBJ1-5, is as follows: DARVTQTPRHKVTEMGQEVTMRCQPILGHNTVFWYRQTMMQGLELLAYFRNRAPLDDSGMPKDRFSAEMPDATLATLKIQPSEPRDSAVYFCASGLPRGSNQPQHFGDGTRLSIL.

The V call is TRBV2, the J call TRBJ2-1; D remains unclear. This CDR3 comprises 14 residues. Deletions cut 4 bases from V and 5 bases from J, with 12 bases between. Germline assignment: CDR1 SNHLY and CDR2 FYNNEI. The CDR3: CASSGPKTNNEQFF. DNA of the CDR3: TGTGCCAGCAGTGGTCCTAAAACCAACAATGAGCAGTTCTTC.

This clonotype was detected ten times or more. The chain joins TRBV5-1 to TRBJ1-1; D is possibly TRBD1 (5 bases). With 4 bases removed from V and 0 bases from J, the gap between germline ends came to 13 bases. Looked up from germline, CDR1 is SGHRS and CDR2 is YFSETQ. The CDR3 is 15 amino acids. As DNA, the CDR3 is TGCGCCAGCAGCGGGGGGTGGGGTATGAACACTGAAGCTTTCTTT. It codes for CASSGGWGMNTEAFF.

This clonotype has just a few counts. The CDR3 spells CASSLQGRQGTEAFF. Written as DNA, the CDR3 is TGTGCCAGCAGCTTGCAGGGTCGGCAGGGCACTGAAGCTTTCTTT. This sequence joins TRBV5-4 and TRBJ1-1, with a possible D match to TRBD1 (5 bases). Looked up from germline, CDR1 is SGHNT and CDR2 is YYREEE (reference sequence). This CDR3 spans 15 amino acids. V lost 1 base and J 4 bases, leaving 14 bases between the germline ends.

The chain recombines TRBV3-1 with TRBJ2-1; TRBD2 aligns across 8 bases. With V trimmed by 1 base and J by 4 bases, 3 bases remained unmatched. In germline, CDR1 is LGHDT, CDR2 YNNKEL (reference sequence). There are 15 residues in the CDR3. The DNA of the CDR3 is TGTGCCAGCAGCCAAGCTCCTAGCGGGTACAATGAGCAGTTCTTC. This codes for CASSQAPSGYNEQFF.

In this sample, this clonotype turned up many times. V gene TRBV10-3 combines with J gene TRBJ2-7; 8 bases are shared with TRBD2. CDR3 length: 15 residues. Germline CDR1 and CDR2: ENHRY and SYGVKD. Trimming removed 3 bases from V and 4 bases from J; junction bases left unmatched: 8. CDR3 nucleotides: TGTGCCATCAGTGACCCCGGGACTAGTACGTACGAGCAGTACTTC. Its protein is CAISDPGTSTYEQYF.

This clonotype has ten or more counts. The CDR3 DNA is TGCAGTGCTGGGGTCGACAGGGGGTCTCTAGAAGGCTACACCTTC. Translating gives CSAGVDRGSLEGYTF. The V and J genes are TRBV20-1 and TRBJ1-2, with TRBD1 identical over 9 bases. Germline assignment: CDR1 DFQATT and CDR2 SNEGSKA (reference sequence). The CDR3 is 15 amino acids. The J segment lost 8 bases and the V segment lost 5 bases, leaving 15 bases of the junction unmatched.

Written as DNA, the CDR3 is TGTGCCAGCAGTTACATCGGACAGAGAGAAGAGACCCAGTACTTC. Its translation is CASSYIGQREETQYF. The chain is built from TRBV6-5 and TRBJ2-5; D is possibly TRBD1 (6 bases). The CDR3 has 15 amino acids. V was cut by 2 bases and J by 3 bases, with 13 bases left in between. Looked up from germline, CDR1 is MNHEY and CDR2 is SVGAGI.

This clonotype was recorded at least ten times. CDR3 loop: CATSDFTEPDNEQFF. In DNA, the CDR3 is TGTGCCACCAGTGATTTCACGGAACCGGACAATGAGCAGTTCTTC. The chain couples TRBV24-1 to TRBJ2-1; the D is unclear. Germline V gene data show CDR1 as KGHDR and CDR2 as SFDVKD. V shed 1 base and J shed 5 bases, with 11 bases lying between them. CDR3 size: 15 residues.

V is TRBV6-1 and J is TRBJ2-5, with D maybe TRBD1 (5 bases). V lost 8 bases and J 2 bases, leaving 15 bases between the germline ends. This CDR3 is built from 14 residues. Germline V gene sequence: CDR1 MNHNS, CDR2 SASEGT. In DNA, the CDR3 is TGTGCCAGCTGGTCGGTGAAGGGGCAAGAGACCCAGTACTTC. The encoded protein is CASWSVKGQETQYF.

The rearrangement links TRBV19 to TRBJ2-3; 7 bases fit TRBD2. Germline V gives CDR1 LNHDA, CDR2 SQIVND (reference sequence). This CDR3 spans 15 amino acids. Trimming removed 4 bases from V and 2 bases from J; junction bases left unmatched: 6. The chain's CDR3 is CASSTLAATTDTQYF. Written as DNA, the CDR3 is TGTGCCAGTAGTACTCTAGCGGCCACCACAGATACGCAGTATTTT.

The sample holds many counts of this clonotype. The V gene is TRBV20-1, the J gene TRBJ2-4; 9 nucleotides align to TRBD2. Germline assignment: CDR1 DFQATT and CDR2 SNEGSKA (reference sequence). The V segment lost 0 bases and the J segment 8 bases; nucleotides outside the gene matches: 11. The CDR3 contains 16 residues. The CDR3 DNA follows: TGCAGTGCTAGAGATTTCCCGCGGGAGGGCCAAGACATTCAGTACTTC. It translates to CSARDFPREGQDIQYF.

This clonotype was counted a single time. The J gene is TRBJ2-3, the V gene TRBV5-1, with 9 bases aligning to TRBD2. Looked up from germline, CDR1 is SGHRS and CDR2 is YFSETQ. The CDR3 consists of 20 residues. V was pared by 3 bases and J by 0 bases, with 17 bases of the junction left unmatched. The CDR3 DNA reads as TGCGCCAGCAGCTCTCTACCTCAGACTAGCGGCAGAGCGAGCACAGATACGCAGTATTTT. As protein: CASSSLPQTSGRASTDTQYF.

The gene calls are TRBV4-2 and TRBJ1-2; perhaps TRBD1 as D (6 bases). This CDR3 has 14 residues. Germline values: CDR1 LGHNA, CDR2 YNFKEQ. The V and J ends lost 1 base and 4 bases respectively, with 10 bases between them. The CDR3: CASSQAGQTYGYTF. CDR3 DNA sequence: TGTGCCAGCAGCCAAGCTGGACAGACCTATGGCTACACCTTC.

This clonotype is a singleton in its sample. This chain connects TRBV2 to TRBJ2-2; 12 positions agree with TRBD2. The CDR3 is 15 amino acids. From germline, CDR1 is SNHLY and CDR2 FYNNEI. The ends lost 4 bases at V and 7 bases at J; junction bases unmatched: 4. For the CDR3, the DNA is TGTGCCAGCAGTGGACTAGCGGGAGATAGCGGGGAGCTGTTTTTT. Translation gives CASSGLAGDSGELFF.

For this clonotype: A read error may be the cause here, since a much bigger clone is one base away. The chain combines TRBV24-1 with TRBJ2-1; 7 bases map to TRBD1. The CDR3 has 16 residues. In germline, CDR1 is KGHDR, CDR2 SFDVKD. DNA of the CDR3: TGTGCCACCAGTGACCACCACAGGGGAGACTACAATGAGCAGCTCTTC. It codes for CATSDHHRGDYNEQLF.

This clonotype was seen only a few times. The chain employs TRBV29-1 and TRBJ1-5; maybe TRBD1 (6 bases). This CDR3 is 15 amino acids long. The germline V gene encodes CDR1 SQVTM and CDR2 ANQGSEA. V lost 7 bases, J lost 2 bases, and 18 bases lay in between. CDR3 protein: CSARASGDGNQPQHF. The CDR3 DNA is TGCAGCGCCAGGGCCTCAGGGGACGGCAATCAGCCCCAGCATTTT.